These T cell receptor beta chains were read from a single sample in a study of CD8+ T cells in alopecia areata. Data came from immunoSEQ multiplex PCR; TCRdb stores just in-frame clones and leaves some out. Among around 10,000 clones, approximately 60% were seen once, and the ten largest hold less than 9.5%. Sequences were derived from skin, sampled at week 0. Every receptor here comes from a human donor with alopecia areata. The CDR3 runs from the conserved cysteine through the conserved F or W. A D gene is named only where the DNA matches it firmly. Size values are once, few and many counts, or a class for expanded clones, and some rows have none.

- | - | TRBJ1-3 | TRBV21-1 | TGTGCCAGCAGCAGTACAGGTACCTCTGGAAACACCATATATTTT | CASSSTGTSGNTIYF
- | TRBD1 | TRBJ2-7 | TRBV18 | TGTGCCAGCTCATTACCAGGGGGTGGCTACGAGCAGTACTTC | CASSLPGGGYEQYF
- | TRBD2 | TRBJ2-1 | TRBV5-1 | TGCGCCAGCAGTCTTGGATGGACTAGCGGGTCCTCCTACAATGAGCAGTTCTTC | CASSLGWTSGSSYNEQFF
- | - | TRBJ1-2 | TRBV27 | TGTGCCAGCAGTTTATCGTCCGGGATCGACTATGGCTACACCTTC | CASSLSSGIDYGYTF
- | - | TRBJ2-6 | TRBV5-1 | TGCGCCAGCAGCGTAACCCCGGGACATATCTGGGCCAACGTCCTGACTTTC | CASSVTPGHIWANVLTF
- | TRBD2 | TRBJ2-7 | TRBV6-6 | TGTGCCAGCAGTAGAGGGACTAGCGGGGACTACGAGCAGTACTTC | CASSRGTSGDYEQYF
- | TRBD1 | TRBJ2-1 | TRBV14 | TGTGCCAGCAGCCAAGATGTGGACAGGGCTTACAATGAGCAGTTCTTC | CASSQDVDRAYNEQFF
- | TRBD2 | TRBJ2-2 | TRBV4-2 | TGTGCCAGCAGCCAAGATTGGCGGGAGTTGTTTTTT | CASSQDWRELFF
- | TRBD2 | TRBJ2-7 | TRBV29-1 | TGCAGCGTTTTGCGACTAGCGGGAGTTTTCTACGAGCAGTACTTC | CSVLRLAGVFYEQYF
- | - | TRBJ1-6 | TRBV6-1 | TGTGCCAGCAGTGAACGGACTAATTCACCCCTCCACTTT | CASSERTNSPLHF
- | - | TRBJ1-2 | TRBV9 | TGTGCCAGCAGCCCCTGGGACACGACTAACTATGGCTACACCTTC | CASSPWDTTNYGYTF
- | TRBD1 | TRBJ2-2 | TRBV30 | TGTGCCTGGAGACCGACCGGGACAGGGGGCGGCTCGAACACCGGGGAGCTGTTTTTT | CAWRPTGTGGGSNTGELFF
once | - | TRBJ1-5 | TRBV10-3 | TGTGCCATCAGTGAGTCACTAGGGGCCTTCTTTAGCAATCAGCCCCAGCATTTT | CAISESLGAFFSNQPQHF
few | - | TRBJ2-7 | TRBV4-2 | TGTGCCAGCAGCCAAGATCTGGAGCACGAGCAGTACTTC | CASSQDLEHEQYF
- | TRBD2 | TRBJ2-7 | TRBV5-1 | TGCGCCAGCAGCTTGCTCCCTTCTAGCGGGAGCCCCTACGAGCAGTACTTC | CASSLLPSSGSPYEQYF
- | - | TRBJ1-1 | TRBV7-9 | TGTGCCAGCGTCGTAGAGGGCACTGAAGCTTTCTTT | CASVVEGTEAFF
- | - | TRBJ1-6 | TRBV19 | TGTGCCAGTAGTATTAGTTTGGGAAATTCACCCCTCCACTTT | CASSISLGNSPLHF
- | TRBD2 | TRBJ2-7 | TRBV5-5 | TGTGCCAGCAGCTTGGCCAAAGGAGCGGGAGGGCTCTACGAGCAGTACTTC | CASSLAKGAGGLYEQYF
- | TRBD1 | TRBJ1-1 | TRBV2 | TGTGCCAGCAGCAGACAGGGACCCCTTGAAGCTTTCTTT | CASSRQGPLEAFF
- | TRBD2 | TRBJ2-2 | TRBV29-1 | TGCAGCGTTCGACTAGCGGGGTCGAACACCGGGGAGCTGTTTTTT | CSVRLAGSNTGELFF
few | - | TRBJ1-5 | TRBV30 | TGTGCCTGGAACAGGGACGGGGGCAATCAGCCCCAGCATTTT | CAWNRDGGNQPQHF
- | - | TRBJ2-3 | TRBV29-1 | TGCAGCGCCTCCGACAGTGGCACAGATACGCAGTATTTT | CSASDSGTDTQYF
- | - | TRBJ1-5 | TRBV27 | TGTGCCAGCAGTTTCGTCCCAAATAGCAATCAGCCCCAGCATTTT | CASSFVPNSNQPQHF
- | - | TRBJ1-2 | TRBV4-1 | TGCGCCAGCAGCCAAGATCGGGGCAACTATGGCTACACCTTC | CASSQDRGNYGYTF
- | - | TRBJ2-1 | TRBV5-4 | TGTGCCAGCAGCTGGGGTGGGGGCTCCTACAATGAGCAGTTCTTC | CASSWGGGSYNEQFF
medium-sized | - | TRBJ2-3 | TRBV2 | TGTGCCAGCAGTGAAGCAGGGACGCAGTATTTT | CASSEAGTQYF
- | - | TRBJ2-1 | TRBV5-1 | TGCGCCAGCAGCTTCGGCCAGATAAGCTCCTACAATGAGCAGTTCTTC | CASSFGQISSYNEQFF
few | - | TRBJ2-1 | TRBV4-1 | TGCGCCAGCAGCCAAGTGGACCTTATGATCTACAATGAGCAGTTCTTC | CASSQVDLMIYNEQFF
- | - | TRBJ1-5 | TRBV6-5 | TGTGCCAGCATGGAGGCAGCTAATCAGCCCCAGCATTTT | CASMEAANQPQHF
large | TRBD1 | TRBJ1-4 | TRBV5-6 | TGTGCCAGCAGCTCCAGGGGGCCAGGCGAAAAACTGTTTTTT | CASSSRGPGEKLFF
- | TRBD1 | TRBJ2-3 | TRBV19 | TGTGCCAGTAGGACGGACAGGGAGGGCACAGATACGCAGTATTTT | CASRTDREGTDTQYF
- | - | TRBJ1-4 | TRBV2 | TGTGCCAGCAGATCTAATGAAAAACTGTTTTTT | CASRSNEKLFF
- | - | TRBJ1-1 | TRBV9 | TGTGCCAGCAGCGTAGTAGATGGCAGAAAGAACACTGAAGCTTTCTTT | CASSVVDGRKNTEAFF
few | - | TRBJ2-7 | TRBV4-1 | TGTGCCAGCAGCCAAGATCCCGGCCCCTACGAGCAGTACTTC | CASSQDPGPYEQYF
once | - | TRBJ2-3 | TRBV5-8 | TGTGCCAGCAGCCCGACGGATACTAGCACAGATACGCAGTATTTT | CASSPTDTSTDTQYF
- | - | TRBJ2-3 | TRBV6-1 | TGTGCCAGCAGTGAAGGCTTGGATACGCAGTATTTT | CASSEGLDTQYF
few | - | TRBJ1-1 | TRBV11-3 | TGTGCCAGCAGCTTTGGGGCGTCGGGGAACACTGAAGCTTTCTTT | CASSFGASGNTEAFF
- | - | TRBJ2-5 | TRBV7-9 | TGTGCCAGCAGCAAAAATGGGAGAGAGACCCAGTACTTC | CASSKNGRETQYF
- | TRBD2 | TRBJ2-1 | TRBV7-2 | TGTGCCAGCAGCTTAGCTACGTGGACTAGGATCTACAATGAGCAGTTCTTC | CASSLATWTRIYNEQFF
- | TRBD2 | TRBJ2-7 | TRBV30 | TGTGCCTGGAGTGTACCGGGACTAGCGAACTCCTACGAGCAGTACTTC | CAWSVPGLANSYEQYF
- | TRBD1 | TRBJ1-2 | TRBV4-1 | TGCGCCAGCAGCCAGATAACAGGGGGCGCCCCGGGCTACACCTTC | CASSQITGGAPGYTF
- | - | TRBJ1-1 | TRBV7-9 | TGTGCCAGCAGCCCGACAGAGATGAACACTGAAGCTTTCTTT | CASSPTEMNTEAFF
- | - | TRBJ2-2 | TRBV5-6 | TGTGCCAGCAGCTTGACAGTCACCGGGGAGCTGTTTTTT | CASSLTVTGELFF
- | - | TRBJ2-7 | TRBV29-1 | TGCAGCGTACAATCGGGACCGTCAAGCTCCTACGAGCAGTACTTC | CSVQSGPSSSYEQYF
- | - | TRBJ2-2 | TRBV6-5 | TGTGCCAGCAGTTACGGGACCTACACCGGGGAGCTGTTTTTT | CASSYGTYTGELFF
- | TRBD2 | TRBJ2-1 | TRBV5-6 | TGTGCCAGCAGCTCGAACGGACTAGCGGGGACCTACAATGAGCAGTTCTTC | CASSSNGLAGTYNEQFF
- | TRBD2 | TRBJ2-3 | TRBV6-1 | TGTGCCAGCAGGAGCGGGGGGGCCGGAGATACGCAGTATTTT | CASRSGGAGDTQYF